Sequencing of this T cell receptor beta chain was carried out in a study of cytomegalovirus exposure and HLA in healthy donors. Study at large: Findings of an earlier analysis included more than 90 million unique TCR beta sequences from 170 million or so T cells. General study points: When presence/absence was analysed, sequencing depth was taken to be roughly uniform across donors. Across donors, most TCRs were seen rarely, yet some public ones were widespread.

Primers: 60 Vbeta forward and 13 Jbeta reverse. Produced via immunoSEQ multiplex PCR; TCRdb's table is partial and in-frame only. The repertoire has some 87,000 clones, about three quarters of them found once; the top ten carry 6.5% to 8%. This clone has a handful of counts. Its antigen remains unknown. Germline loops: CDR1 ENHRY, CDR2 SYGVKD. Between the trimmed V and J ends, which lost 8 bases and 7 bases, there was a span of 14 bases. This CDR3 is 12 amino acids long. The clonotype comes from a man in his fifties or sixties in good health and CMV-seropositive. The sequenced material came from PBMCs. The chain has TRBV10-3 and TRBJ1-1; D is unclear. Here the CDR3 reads CAISREGSEAFF. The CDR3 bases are TGTGCCATCTCCCGGGAGGGTAGTGAAGCTTTCTTT.